The 25 T cell receptor beta chains below come from one sample, sequenced in a study of blood T cell repertoires in COVID-19. Repertoires were generated with immunoSEQ multiplex PCR, while TCRdb's copy carries only in-frame clones and drops some. The sample contains fewer than 400,000 clones, approximately 81% of which appear only once. The sequencing sample was made of PBMCs or T cells enriched from blood (not recorded which). The receptor set was obtained from a young woman who had been exposed to COVID-19.

The chain couples TRBV29-1 to TRBJ1-2, with D possibly TRBD1 on 6 matching bases. The CDR3 has 12 residues. The germline V gene encodes CDR1 SQVTM and CDR2 ANQGSEA. Trimming shortened V by 2 bases and J by 7 bases, and 11 bases separated the two germline ends. The CDR3 region is CSVETGPTGYTF. As DNA, the CDR3 is TGCAGCGTTGAAACAGGGCCAACTGGCTACACCTTC. The full variable domain, completed using reference TRBV29-1 and TRBJ1-2, is SAVISQKPSRDICQRGTSLTIQCQVDSQVTMMFWYRQQPGQSLTLIATANQGSEATYESGFVIDKFPISRPNLTFSTLTVSNMSPEDSSIYLCSVETGPTGYTFGSGTRLTVV.

The chain joins TRBV6-5 to TRBJ1-6; D possibly corresponds to TRBD1 (5 bases). CDR1 and CDR2 (germline): MNHEY, SVGAGI. Between the trimmed V and J ends, which lost 5 bases and 6 bases, there was a span of 14 bases. CDR3 length: 15 residues. The CDR3 region is CASSRGGNSNSPLHF. The CDR3 DNA reads TGTGCCAGCAGTCGGGGGGGAAACTCTAATTCACCCCTCCACTTT.

V usage is TRBV25-1 and J usage is TRBJ1-2; D call uncertain. CDR1 is MGHDK and CDR2 is SYGVNS in the germline V gene. This CDR3 has 12 amino acids. The V end was cut by 5 bases, the J end by 4 bases, with 8 bases between. The CDR3: CASSTPTYGYTF. The CDR3, as DNA: TGTGCCAGCAGTACCCCTACCTATGGCTACACCTTC.

In DNA form, the CDR3 reads TGTGCTACCCGGGGGGCGCAGGCTGGAAACACCATATATTTT. The encoded protein is CATRGAQAGNTIYF. The chain couples TRBV2 to TRBJ1-3, with D maybe TRBD1 (6 bases). Germline CDR1 and CDR2: SNHLY and FYNNEI. This CDR3 comprises 14 residues.

This clone was found once. The rearrangement uses TRBV11-2 and TRBJ2-7; D remains unclear. Trimming removed 0 bases at V and 0 bases at J, with 12 bases between. Germline V gene lookup returns CDR1 SGHAT and CDR2 FQNNGV. There are 16 residues in the CDR3. CDR3 nucleotides: TGTGCCAGCAGCTTAGATAGCATCTCATTCTCCTACGAGCAGTACTTC. Translation: CASSLDSISFSYEQYF.

The chain has TRBV19 and TRBJ2-7; 8 nucleotides line up with TRBD2. Germline values: CDR1 LNHDA, CDR2 SQIVND (reference sequence). The CDR3 is 17 residues long. V dropped 3 bases and J dropped 0; count of bases not matched to a gene: 10. DNA for the CDR3: TGTGCCAGTAGTATTGGTAGCGGGACTTCAAGCTCCTACGAGCAGTACTTC. This encodes CASSIGSGTSSSYEQYF.

This rearrangement joins TRBV6-9 to TRBJ1-6; 9 bases fit TRBD1. The junction had 5 bases not matched to a gene; V was cut back by 4 bases and J by 10 bases. The CDR3 is made up of 14 amino acids. Germline CDR1 and CDR2: MNHGY and SVAAGI. In nucleotides, the CDR3 is TGTGCCAGCAGTTCCGGGACAGGGTTGTCACCCCTCCACTTT. This translates into CASSSGTGLSPLHF.

The chain joins TRBV5-1 to TRBJ2-7; D is unresolved. V was shortened by 4 bases and J by 5 bases, with 7 bases between the two germline ends. The CDR3 loop spans 11 amino acids. CDR1 and CDR2 (germline): SGHRS, YFSETQ. The CDR3 reads CASSNLNEQYF. CDR3 DNA: TGCGCCAGCAGCAACTTGAACGAGCAGTACTTC.

The chain employs TRBV2 and TRBJ2-1; 8 bases map to TRBD1. Germline values: CDR1 SNHLY, CDR2 FYNNEI. The CDR3 totals 15 residues. V gave up 2 bases and J gave up 7 bases; unmatched junction bases: 7. The CDR3 sequence is CASSEYRGVLNEQFF. Written as DNA, the CDR3 is TGTGCCAGCAGTGAATACAGGGGGGTACTAAATGAGCAGTTCTTC.

The chain is built from TRBV3-1 (or the pseudogene TRBV3-2) and TRBJ2-2, with 8 bases matching TRBD2. V lost 6 bases and J lost 11; bases outside the gene matches: 11. The CDR3 sequence is 14 residues long. Germline loops: CDR1 LGHDT, CDR2 YNNKEL (reference sequence). CDR3 protein: CASSFSGGSIELFF. The CDR3 coding sequence is TGTGCCAGCAGTTTCAGCGGGGGAAGTATAGAGCTGTTTTTT.

The chain couples TRBV7-9 to TRBJ2-1, with TRBD2 matching over 7 bases. The CDR3 runs 14 residues. CDR1 is SEHNR and CDR2 is FQNEAQ in the germline V gene (reference sequence). Trimming cost V 3 bases and J 4 bases; bases outside gene matches: 3. The CDR3 here is CASSLTSWYNEQFF. The CDR3 DNA follows: TGTGCCAGCAGCTTGACTAGCTGGTACAATGAGCAGTTCTTC.

The chain couples TRBV28 to TRBJ2-3; TRBD2 matches 16 bases. This CDR3 spans 17 amino acids. With 6 bases clipped from V and 8 bases from J, the junction kept 11 bases outside the gene matches. CDR1 and CDR2 (germline): MDHEN, SYDVKM. The CDR3 nucleotides are TGTGCCAGCAGCGTGAGGGGACTAGCGGGAGGGTGGGGTACGCAGTATTTT. It encodes CASSVRGLAGGWGTQYF.

The sample holds a few counts of this clone. The chain carries TRBV14 and TRBJ1-1; D is uncertain. This CDR3 comprises 13 residues. Trimming stripped 4 bases from V and 1 base from J, with 7 bases between. Germline CDR1 is SGHDN and CDR2 is FVKESK. DNA of the CDR3: TGTGCCAGCAGCCTGGAGAGGAACACTGAAGCTTTCTTT. Amino acids: CASSLERNTEAFF.

With respect to this clone: At one boundary the junction diverges from the germline segment, which might be a read error. The chain is built from TRBV7-9 and TRBJ2-1, with no clear D. The germline CDR1 and CDR2 sequences are SEHNR and FQNEAQ (reference sequence). The CDR3 is 13 amino acids. The CDR3 DNA reads TGTGCCAGCGGCTTCCCCTTCTACAATGAGCAGTTCTTC. Protein product: CASGFPFYNEQFF.

The CDR3 region is CASSGWTGADTEAFF. The CDR3 nucleotides read TGCGCCAGCAGCGGTTGGACAGGGGCGGACACTGAAGCTTTCTTT. The rearrangement joins TRBV5-1 to TRBJ1-1; 9 bases agree with TRBD1. This CDR3 region has 15 residues. Trimming took 4 bases from V and 3 from J; bases not matched to a gene: 7. CDR1 is SGHRS and CDR2 is YFSETQ in the germline V gene.

The CDR3 DNA reads TGTGCCAGCATTTTGACAGGGACTCCTGGAAACACCATATATTTT. Encoded protein: CASILTGTPGNTIYF. The genes are TRBV6-5 and TRBJ1-3, with TRBD1 matching over 7 bases. Germline assignment: CDR1 MNHEY and CDR2 SVGAGI. CDR3 length equals 15 residues. V shed 7 bases, J shed 2 bases, and the junction held 8 bases outside the gene matches.

The chain uses TRBV28 and TRBJ1-5; D possibly corresponds to TRBD1 (5 bases). Germline V gene data show CDR1 as MDHEN and CDR2 as SYDVKM. This CDR3 contains 16 residues. Trimming pared 9 bases from V and 0 bases from J, leaving 18 bases between. The CDR3 here is CASQAGGIDSNQPQHF. The CDR3 nucleotides are TGTGCCAGTCAGGCGGGGGGAATCGATAGCAATCAGCCCCAGCATTTT.

This chain links TRBV10-3 with TRBJ1-2, with D possibly matching TRBD1 (6 bases). The CDR3 is 15 residues long. The germline V gene encodes CDR1 ENHRY and CDR2 SYGVKD. With 0 bases removed from V and 2 bases from J, the gap between germline ends came to 10 bases. CDR3 nucleotide sequence: TGTGCCATCAGTGAGTCGCCAGGGGTCAACTATGGCTACACCTTC. It encodes CAISESPGVNYGYTF.

The chain couples TRBV20-1 to TRBJ1-2; no clear D gene. CDR1 and CDR2 (germline): DFQATT, SNEGSKA (reference sequence). V lost 6 bases and J lost 8, with 13 bases in between. CDR3 length: 11 amino acids. The CDR3 loop reads CSAAGVLGYTF. CDR3 DNA sequence: TGCAGTGCGGCGGGAGTCCTAGGCTACACCTTC.

The chain combines TRBV28 with TRBJ1-2; possible D gene TRBD1, 5 bases. The V end lost 8 bases, the J end lost 4 bases, and 11 bases lay between the germline ends. Germline CDR1 and CDR2: MDHEN and SYDVKM. The CDR3 runs 12 residues. The CDR3: CASGGFAYGYTF. CDR3 coding DNA: TGTGCCAGCGGGGGGTTTGCCTATGGCTACACCTTC.

The CDR3 nucleotides are TGCAGCGCCCTACTAGCGGGAGGGTTGAGGAATGAGCAGTTCTTC. This translates into CSALLAGGLRNEQFF. The rearrangement joins TRBV29-1 to TRBJ2-1; the match to TRBD2 covers 13 bases. The V gene's germline CDR1 is SQVTM and CDR2 ANQGSEA. This CDR3 has 15 residues. V dropped 7 bases and J dropped 7; count of bases not matched to a gene: 10.

The V call is TRBV11-3, the J call TRBJ2-2; 14 nucleotides agree with TRBD2. The CDR3 has 16 residues. Unmatched junction bases numbered 1, after V lost 3 bases and J lost 4 bases. Germline V gene lookup returns CDR1 SGHNT and CDR2 YENEEA. The chain's CDR3 is CASSLGTSGSTGELFF. The CDR3 nucleotides read TGTGCCAGCAGCTTGGGGACTAGCGGGAGCACCGGGGAGCTGTTTTTT.

V gene TRBV5-6 combines with J gene TRBJ2-1; D gene unclear. The CDR3 runs to 13 residues. Per the germline V gene, CDR1 is SGHDT and CDR2 is YYEEEE. V lost 2 bases, J lost 7 bases, and 10 bases lay in between. The CDR3 coding sequence is TGTGCCAGCAGCTTCCGAACTACAAATGAGCAGTTCTTC. As protein: CASSFRTTNEQFF. The variable domain in full, with the rest retrieved from reference TRBV5-6 and TRBJ2-1, is DAGVTQSPTHLIKTRGQQVTLRCSPKSGHDTVSWYQQALGQGPQFIFQYYEEEERQRGNFPDRFSGHQFPNYSSELNVNALLLGDSALYLCASSFRTTNEQFFGPGTRLTVL.

The chain combines TRBV25-1 with TRBJ1-3; tentative D call: TRBD1 (6 bases). CDR1 and CDR2 from the germline V gene are MGHDK and SYGVNS. This CDR3 comprises 16 residues. Trimming removed 4 bases from V and 0 bases from J, with 13 bases in between. CDR3 region: CASSGLRQVSGNTIYF. DNA for the CDR3: TGTGCCAGCAGTGGGCTTAGACAGGTCTCTGGAAACACCATATATTTT.

This clone was observed a few times. The chain is built from TRBV30 and TRBJ1-2; possibly TRBD1 for D (5 bases). The V end was cut by 4 bases, the J end by 8 bases, with 17 bases between. The germline CDR1 and CDR2 sequences are GTSNPN and SVGIG (reference sequence). The CDR3 spans 13 residues. CDR3 coding DNA: TGTGCCTGGACTCTCCGCGCAGGGCGGGGCTACACCTTC. Encoded protein: CAWTLRAGRGYTF.